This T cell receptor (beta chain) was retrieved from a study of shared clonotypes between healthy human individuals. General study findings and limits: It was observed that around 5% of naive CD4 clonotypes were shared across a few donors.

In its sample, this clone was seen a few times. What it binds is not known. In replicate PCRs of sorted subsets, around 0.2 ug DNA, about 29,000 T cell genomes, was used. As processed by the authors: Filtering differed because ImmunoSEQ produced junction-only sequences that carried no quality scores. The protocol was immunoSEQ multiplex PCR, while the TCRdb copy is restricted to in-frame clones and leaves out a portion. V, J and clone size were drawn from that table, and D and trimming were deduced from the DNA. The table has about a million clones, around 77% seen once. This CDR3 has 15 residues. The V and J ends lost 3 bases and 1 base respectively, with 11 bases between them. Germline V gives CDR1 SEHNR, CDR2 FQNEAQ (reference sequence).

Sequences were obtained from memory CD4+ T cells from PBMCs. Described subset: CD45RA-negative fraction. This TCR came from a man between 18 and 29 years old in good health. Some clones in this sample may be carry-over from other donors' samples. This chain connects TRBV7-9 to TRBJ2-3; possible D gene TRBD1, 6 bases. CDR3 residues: CASSFRAGGTDTQYF. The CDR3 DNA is TGTGCCAGCAGCTTCCGAGCAGGGGGCACAGATACGCAGTATTTT. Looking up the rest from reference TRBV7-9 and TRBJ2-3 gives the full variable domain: DTGVSQNPRHKITKRGQNVTFRCDPISEHNRLYWYRQTLGQGPEFLTYFQNEAQLEKSRLLSDRFSAERPKGSFSTLEIQRTEQGDSAMYLCASSFRAGGTDTQYFGPGTRLTVL.